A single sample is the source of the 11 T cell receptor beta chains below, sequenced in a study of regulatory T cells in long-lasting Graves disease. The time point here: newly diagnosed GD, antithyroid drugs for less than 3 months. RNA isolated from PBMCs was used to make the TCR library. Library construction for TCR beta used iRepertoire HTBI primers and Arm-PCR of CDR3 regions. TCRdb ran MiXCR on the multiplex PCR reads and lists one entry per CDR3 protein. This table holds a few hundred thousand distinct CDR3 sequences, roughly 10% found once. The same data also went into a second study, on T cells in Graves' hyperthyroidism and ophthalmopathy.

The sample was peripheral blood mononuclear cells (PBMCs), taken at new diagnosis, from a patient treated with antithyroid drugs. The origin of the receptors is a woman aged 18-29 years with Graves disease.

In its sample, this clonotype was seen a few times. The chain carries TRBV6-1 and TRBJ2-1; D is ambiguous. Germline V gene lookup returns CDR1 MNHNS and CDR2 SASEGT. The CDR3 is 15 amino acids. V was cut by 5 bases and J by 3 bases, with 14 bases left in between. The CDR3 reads CASSLSSPYYNEQFF. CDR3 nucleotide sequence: TGTGCCAGCAGTCTTTCTAGTCCCTACTACAATGAGCAGTTCTTC.

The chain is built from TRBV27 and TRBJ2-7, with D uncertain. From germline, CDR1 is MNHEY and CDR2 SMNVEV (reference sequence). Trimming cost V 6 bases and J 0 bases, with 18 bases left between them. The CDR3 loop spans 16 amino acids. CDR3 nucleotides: TGTGCCAGCAGGCGGTGGCAGGAGTATAGCTCCTACGAGCAGTACTTC. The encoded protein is CASRRWQEYSSYEQYF.

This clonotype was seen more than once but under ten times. The CDR3 DNA is TGTGCCTGTCACGGCCCGACAGGGGAGGACGGCTATGGCTACACCTTC. It yields the protein CACHGPTGEDGYGYTF. This chain uses TRBV30 with TRBJ1-2, with TRBD1 identical over 8 bases. The CDR3 runs to 16 residues. Germline CDR1 reads GTSNPN; CDR2 reads SVGIG (reference sequence). The V segment lost 6 bases and the J segment 4 bases; nucleotides outside the gene matches: 16. The entire variable domain, with the rest obtained from reference TRBV30 and TRBJ1-2, is as follows: SQTIHQWPATLVQPVGSPLSLECTVEGTSNPNLYWYRQAAGRGLQLLFYSVGIGQISSEVPQNLSASRPQDRQFILSSKKLLLSDSGFYLCACHGPTGEDGYGYTFGSGTRLTVV.

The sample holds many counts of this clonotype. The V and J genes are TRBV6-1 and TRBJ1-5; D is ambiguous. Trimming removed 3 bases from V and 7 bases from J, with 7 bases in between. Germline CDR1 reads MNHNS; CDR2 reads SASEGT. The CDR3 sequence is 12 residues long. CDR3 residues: CASSEVGQPQHF. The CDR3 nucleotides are TGTGCCAGCAGTGAGGTAGGCCAGCCCCAGCATTTT.

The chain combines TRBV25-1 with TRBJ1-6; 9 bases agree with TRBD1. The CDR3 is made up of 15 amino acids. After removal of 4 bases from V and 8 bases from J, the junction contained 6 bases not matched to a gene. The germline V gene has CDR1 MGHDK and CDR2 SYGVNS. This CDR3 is CASSALQGAHSPLHF. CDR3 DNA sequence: TGTGCCAGCAGTGCATTACAGGGGGCGCATTCACCCCTCCACTTT.

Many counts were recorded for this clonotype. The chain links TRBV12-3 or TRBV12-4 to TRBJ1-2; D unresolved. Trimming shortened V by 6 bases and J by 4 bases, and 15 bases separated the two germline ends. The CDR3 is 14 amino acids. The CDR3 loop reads CASRPRRGFYGYTF. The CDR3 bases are TGTGCCAGCAGACCCCGGCGGGGTTTCTATGGCTACACCTTC.

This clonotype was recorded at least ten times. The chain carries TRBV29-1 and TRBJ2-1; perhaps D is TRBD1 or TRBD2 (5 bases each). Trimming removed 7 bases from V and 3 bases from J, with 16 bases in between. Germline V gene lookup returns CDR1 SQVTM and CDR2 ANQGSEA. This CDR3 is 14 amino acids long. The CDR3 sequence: CSALEGLDYNEQFF. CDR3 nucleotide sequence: TGCAGCGCCTTAGAGGGGCTTGACTACAATGAGCAGTTCTTC.

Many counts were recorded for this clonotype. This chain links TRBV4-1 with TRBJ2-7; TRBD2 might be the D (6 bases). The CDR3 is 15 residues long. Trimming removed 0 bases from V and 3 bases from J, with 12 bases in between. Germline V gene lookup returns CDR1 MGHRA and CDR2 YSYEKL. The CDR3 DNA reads TGCGCCAGCAGCCAAGAGGTACTAGCTATCTACGAGCAGTACTTC. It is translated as CASSQEVLAIYEQYF.

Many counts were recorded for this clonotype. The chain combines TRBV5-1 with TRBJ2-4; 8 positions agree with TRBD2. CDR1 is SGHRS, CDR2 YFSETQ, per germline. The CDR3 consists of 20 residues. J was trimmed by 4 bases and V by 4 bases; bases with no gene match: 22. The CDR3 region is CASSPIAGFFRAYDKNIQYF. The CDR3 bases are TGCGCCAGCAGCCCCATAGCGGGATTCTTCCGGGCGTATGATAAAAACATTCAGTACTTC.

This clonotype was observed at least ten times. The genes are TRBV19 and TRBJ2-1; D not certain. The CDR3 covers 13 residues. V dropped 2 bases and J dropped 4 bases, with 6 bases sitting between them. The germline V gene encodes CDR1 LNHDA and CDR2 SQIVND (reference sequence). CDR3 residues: CASSISAYNEQFF. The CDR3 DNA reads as TGTGCCAGTAGTATATCGGCTTACAATGAGCAGTTCTTC.

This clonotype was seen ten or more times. The CDR3 DNA reads TGTGCCAGCAGCCCATACTACAATGAGCAGTTCTTC. Its translation: CASSPYYNEQFF. This chain links TRBV3-1 with TRBJ2-1; D is unclear. This CDR3 contains 12 residues. Between the trimmed V and J ends, which lost 4 bases and 3 bases, there was a span of 4 bases. Germline lookup yields CDR1 LGHDT and CDR2 YNNKEL (reference sequence).